The rows below give T cell receptor beta chains drawn from one sample of a study of radiation and T cells in renal cell carcinoma. Generated by immunoSEQ multiplex PCR, the TCRdb table keeps only in-frame clones and is missing some. The sample has roughly 160,000 clones; approximately 90% are singletons. The sample consisted of blood, taken from a patient whose treatment included radiotherapy and nephrectomy. The receptors shown here come from a woman aged 45 to 65 with renal cell carcinoma. Each CDR3 is given without its conserved first and last residue.

v_gene: TRBV4-3
CDR3aa: ASSQDWGNTIY

v_gene: TRBV15
CDR3aa: ATSSPGRPNTEAF

v_gene: TRBV10-3
CDR3aa: AISAGGDQPQH

v_gene: TRBV7-8
CDR3aa: ASSLDSGLSDTQY

v_gene: TRBV7-8
CDR3aa: ASSPRLAGAVRSSYNEQF

v_gene: TRBV2
CDR3aa: ASSEDGGAPYGYT

v_gene: TRBV11-1
CDR3aa: ASSLYPRSNEQF

v_gene: TRBV6-6
CDR3aa: ASNRDRGYVETQY

v_gene: TRBV11-2
CDR3aa: ASSFGSTANYGYT

v_gene: TRBV11-3
CDR3aa: ASSFDGSSYNEQF

v_gene: TRBV5-1
CDR3aa: ASSLTGSNEKLF

v_gene: TRBV27
CDR3aa: ASSFGEKLF

v_gene: TRBV7-9
CDR3aa: ASSLSIDRGYT

v_gene: TRBV19
CDR3aa: ASGTAQNQPQH

v_gene: TRBV7-2
CDR3aa: ASSFASGVADTQY

v_gene: TRBV9
CDR3aa: ASSLRDSDYEQY

v_gene: TRBV9
CDR3aa: ASSVFSGANVLT

v_gene: TRBV18
CDR3aa: ASSTQRGDSTDTQY

v_gene: TRBV6-5
CDR3aa: ASSYSTRSTGELF

v_gene: TRBV29-1
CDR3aa: SVELTGAETQY

v_gene: TRBV28
CDR3aa: ASSHGTGVKKLF

v_gene: TRBV6-1
CDR3aa: ASTPGHSYNEQF

v_gene: TRBV6-1
CDR3aa: ASSEPGQGIVSVGTGGRRPEQY

v_gene: TRBV7-3
CDR3aa: ASSRDRDMDTQY

v_gene: TRBV5-4
CDR3aa: ASTTGDRARRGYT

v_gene: TRBV4-1
CDR3aa: ASSMTSGNTDTQY

v_gene: TRBV25-1
CDR3aa: ASSLIGKAF

v_gene: TRBV6-1
CDR3aa: ASRGSTGNTEAF

v_gene: TRBV19
CDR3aa: ASSISTLNTEAF

v_gene: TRBV9
CDR3aa: ASSEGPNQPQH

v_gene: TRBV6-6
CDR3aa: ASSYGSDRGNEQF

v_gene: TRBV19
CDR3aa: ASSAYEQY

v_gene: TRBV18
CDR3aa: ASSPGISTDTQY

v_gene: TRBV19
CDR3aa: ASSIDGRIYGYT

v_gene: TRBV4-2
CDR3aa: ASSLTLTGEVNYGYT

v_gene: TRBV13
CDR3aa: ASSIPGLATNIQY

v_gene: TRBV9
CDR3aa: ASSAANTEAF

v_gene: TRBV6-1
CDR3aa: ASSEQGWATEAF

v_gene: TRBV5-1
CDR3aa: ASSLSISSTDTQY

v_gene: TRBV7-2
CDR3aa: ASSDRTRYEQY

v_gene: TRBV19
CDR3aa: ASSRLGGDNEQF